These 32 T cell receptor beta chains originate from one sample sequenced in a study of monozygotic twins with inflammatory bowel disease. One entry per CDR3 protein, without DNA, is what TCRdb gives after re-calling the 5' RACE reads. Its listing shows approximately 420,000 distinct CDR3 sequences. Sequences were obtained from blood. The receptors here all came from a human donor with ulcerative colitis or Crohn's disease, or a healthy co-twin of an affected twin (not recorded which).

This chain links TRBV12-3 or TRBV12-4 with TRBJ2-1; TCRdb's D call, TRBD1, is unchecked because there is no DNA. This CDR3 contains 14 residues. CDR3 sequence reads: CASSLWGQGGEQFF.

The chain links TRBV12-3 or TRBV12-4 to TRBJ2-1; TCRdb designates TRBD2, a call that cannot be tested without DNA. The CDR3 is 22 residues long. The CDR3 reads CASSLRILGGLGGGSSYNEQFF.

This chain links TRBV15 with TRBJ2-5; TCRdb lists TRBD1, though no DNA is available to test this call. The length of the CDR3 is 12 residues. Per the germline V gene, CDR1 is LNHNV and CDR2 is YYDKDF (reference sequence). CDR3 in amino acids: CATSRGGETQYF.

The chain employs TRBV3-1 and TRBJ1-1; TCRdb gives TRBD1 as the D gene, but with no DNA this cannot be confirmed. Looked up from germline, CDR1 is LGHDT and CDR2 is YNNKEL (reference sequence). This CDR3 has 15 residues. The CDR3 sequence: CASSQQDRGYTEAFF.

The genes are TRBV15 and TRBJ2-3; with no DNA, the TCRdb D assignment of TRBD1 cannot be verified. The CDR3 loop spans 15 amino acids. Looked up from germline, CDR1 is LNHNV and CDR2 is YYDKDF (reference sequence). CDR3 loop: CATSPTGYSTDTQYF.

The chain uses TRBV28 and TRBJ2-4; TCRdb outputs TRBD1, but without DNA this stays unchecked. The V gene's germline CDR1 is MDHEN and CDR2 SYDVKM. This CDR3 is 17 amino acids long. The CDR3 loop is CASSSRTGHLAKNIQYF.

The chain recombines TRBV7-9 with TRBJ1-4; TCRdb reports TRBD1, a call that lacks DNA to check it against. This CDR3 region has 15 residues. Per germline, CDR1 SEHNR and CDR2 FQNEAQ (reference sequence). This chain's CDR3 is CASSLEGVGAEKLFF.

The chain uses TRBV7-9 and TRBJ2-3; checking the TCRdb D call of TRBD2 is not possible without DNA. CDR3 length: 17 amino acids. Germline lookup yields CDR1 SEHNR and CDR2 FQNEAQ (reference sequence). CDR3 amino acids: CVSSLVGRGAFQDTQYF. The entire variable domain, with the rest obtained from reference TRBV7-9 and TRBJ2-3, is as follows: DTGVSQNPRHKITKRGQNVTFRCDPISEHNRLYWYRQTLGQGPEFLTYFQNEAQLEKSRLLSDRFSAERPKGSFSTLEIQRTEQGDSAMYLCVSSLVGRGAFQDTQYFGPGTRLTVL.

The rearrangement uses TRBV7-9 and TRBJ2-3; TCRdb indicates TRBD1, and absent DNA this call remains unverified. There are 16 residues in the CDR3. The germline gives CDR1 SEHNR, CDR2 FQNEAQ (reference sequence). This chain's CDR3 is CASSARDRGGTDTQYF.

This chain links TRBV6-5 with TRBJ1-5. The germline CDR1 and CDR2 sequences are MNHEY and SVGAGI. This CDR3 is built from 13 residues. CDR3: CASSYNSNQPQHF.

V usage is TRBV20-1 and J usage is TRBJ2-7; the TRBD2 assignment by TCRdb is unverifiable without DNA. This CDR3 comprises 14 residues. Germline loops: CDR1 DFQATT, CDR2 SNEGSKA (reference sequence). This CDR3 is CSARVAGAVGEQYF.

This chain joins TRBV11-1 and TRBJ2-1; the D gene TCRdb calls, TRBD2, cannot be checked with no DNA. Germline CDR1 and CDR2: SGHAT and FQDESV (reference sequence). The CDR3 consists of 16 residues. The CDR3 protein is CASSLGTSGSGHEQFF.

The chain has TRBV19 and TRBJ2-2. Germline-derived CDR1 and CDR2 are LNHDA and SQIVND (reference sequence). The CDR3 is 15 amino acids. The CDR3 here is CASSIEVANTGELFF.

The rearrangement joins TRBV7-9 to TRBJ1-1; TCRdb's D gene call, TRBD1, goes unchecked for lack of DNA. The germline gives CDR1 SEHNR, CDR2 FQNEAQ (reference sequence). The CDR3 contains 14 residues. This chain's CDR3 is CASSLGQGETGAFF.

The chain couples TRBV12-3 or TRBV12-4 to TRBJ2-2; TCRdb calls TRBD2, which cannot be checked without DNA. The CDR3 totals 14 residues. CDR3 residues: CASSAGGAAGELFF.

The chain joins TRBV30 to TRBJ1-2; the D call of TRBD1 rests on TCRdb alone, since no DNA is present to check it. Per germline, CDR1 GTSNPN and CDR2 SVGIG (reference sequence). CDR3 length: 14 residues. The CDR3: CAWSVYGQGYGYTF. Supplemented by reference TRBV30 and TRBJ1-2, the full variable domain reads SQTIHQWPATLVQPVGSPLSLECTVEGTSNPNLYWYRQAAGRGLQLLFYSVGIGQISSEVPQNLSASRPQDRQFILSSKKLLLSDSGFYLCAWSVYGQGYGYTFGSGTRLTVV.

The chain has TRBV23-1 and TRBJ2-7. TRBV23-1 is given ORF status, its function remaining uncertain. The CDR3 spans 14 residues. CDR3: CASSQLVRSYEQYF.

The CDR3 here is CASSSRSHYEQYF. The V call is TRBV27, the J call TRBJ2-7; without DNA, the TCRdb call of TRBD1 cannot be checked. Germline CDR1 MNHEY, CDR2 SMNVEV (reference sequence). CDR3 length equals 13 residues.

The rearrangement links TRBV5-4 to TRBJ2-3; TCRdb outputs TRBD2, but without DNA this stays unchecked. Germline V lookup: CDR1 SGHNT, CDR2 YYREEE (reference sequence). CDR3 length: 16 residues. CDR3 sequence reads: CASSHRTSGRTGTQYF.

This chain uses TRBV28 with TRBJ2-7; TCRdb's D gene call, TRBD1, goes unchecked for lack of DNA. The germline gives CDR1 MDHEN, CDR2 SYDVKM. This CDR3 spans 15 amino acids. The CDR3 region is CASSTWTGNTYEQYF.

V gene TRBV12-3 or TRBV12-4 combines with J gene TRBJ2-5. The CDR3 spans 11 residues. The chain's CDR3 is CASSLKGDQYF.

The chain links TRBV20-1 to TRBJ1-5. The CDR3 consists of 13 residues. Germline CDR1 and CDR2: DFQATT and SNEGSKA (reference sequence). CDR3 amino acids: CSASGRGGQPQHF.

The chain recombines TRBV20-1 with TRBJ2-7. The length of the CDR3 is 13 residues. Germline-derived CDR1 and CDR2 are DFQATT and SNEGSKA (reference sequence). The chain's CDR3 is CSARPAGPVVQYF.

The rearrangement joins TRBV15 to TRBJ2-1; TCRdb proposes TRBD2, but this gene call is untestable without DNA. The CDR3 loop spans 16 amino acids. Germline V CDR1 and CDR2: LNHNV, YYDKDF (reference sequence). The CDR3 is CATSRDLGEAYNEQFF.

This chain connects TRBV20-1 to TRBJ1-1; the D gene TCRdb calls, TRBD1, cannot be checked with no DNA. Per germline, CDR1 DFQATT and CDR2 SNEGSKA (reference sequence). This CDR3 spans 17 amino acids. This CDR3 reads CSARDIRRGNMNTEAFF.

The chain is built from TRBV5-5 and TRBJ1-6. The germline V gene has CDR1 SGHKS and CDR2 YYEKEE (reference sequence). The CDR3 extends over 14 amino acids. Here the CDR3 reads CASSLVSGGSPLHF.

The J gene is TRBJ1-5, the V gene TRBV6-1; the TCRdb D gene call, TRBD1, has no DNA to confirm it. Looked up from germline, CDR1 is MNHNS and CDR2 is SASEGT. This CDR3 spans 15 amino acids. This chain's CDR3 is CASSERTGKAQPQHF.

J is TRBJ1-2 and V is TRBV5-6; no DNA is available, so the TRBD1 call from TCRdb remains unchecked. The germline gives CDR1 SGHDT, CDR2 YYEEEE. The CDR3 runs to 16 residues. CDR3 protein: CASSPGDSLINYGYTF.

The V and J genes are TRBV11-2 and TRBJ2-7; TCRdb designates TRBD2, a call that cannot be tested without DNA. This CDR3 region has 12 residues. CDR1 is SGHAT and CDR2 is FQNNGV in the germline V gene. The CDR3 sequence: CASSPQRTEQYF.

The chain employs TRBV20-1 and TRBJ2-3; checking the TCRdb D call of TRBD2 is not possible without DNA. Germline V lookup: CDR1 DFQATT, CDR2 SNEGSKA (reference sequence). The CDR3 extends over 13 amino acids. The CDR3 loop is CSAHYGAVYTQYF.

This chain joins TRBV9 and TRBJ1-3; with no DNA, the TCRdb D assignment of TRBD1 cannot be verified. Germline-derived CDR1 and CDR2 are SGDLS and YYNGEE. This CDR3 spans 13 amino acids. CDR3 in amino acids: CASSVDRGNTIYF.

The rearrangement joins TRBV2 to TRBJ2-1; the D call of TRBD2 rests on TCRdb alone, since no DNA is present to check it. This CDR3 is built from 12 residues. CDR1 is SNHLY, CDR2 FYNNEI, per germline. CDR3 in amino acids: CASSPWEDQQFF. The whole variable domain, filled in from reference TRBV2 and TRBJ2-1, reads EPEVTQTPSHQVTQMGQEVILRCVPISNHLYFYWYRQILGQKVEFLVSFYNNEISEKSEIFDDQFSVERPDGSNFTLKIRSTKLEDSAMYFCASSPWEDQQFFGPGTRLTVL.